This T cell receptor (beta chain) comes out of a study of metastatic and nonmetastatic thyroid tumors. TCRdb re-processed the PCR reads through MiXCR. The top ten clones hold about 5.3% of a sample with around 30,000 clones, 10% to 15% of them seen once. Nobody among the patients had been given any treatment before thyroid surgery. In this sample, this clone turned up many times. Trimming took 7 bases from V and 5 from J, leaving 22 bases between them. The CDR3 totals 16 residues. Germline CDR1 is SGHTS and CDR2 is YDEGEE. The sequence was obtained from a female donor with papillary thyroid cancer or a benign thyroid nodule (not recorded which). Some clones in this sample may be carry-over from other donors' samples. The gene calls are TRBV5-8 and TRBJ1-5; maybe TRBD1 (5 bases). The specimen sequenced was blood. CDR3 nucleotide sequence: TGTGCCAGCCGACGGCGCACGGGGGGATATTATCAGCCCCAGCATTTT. Encoded protein: CASRRRTGGYYQPQHF.